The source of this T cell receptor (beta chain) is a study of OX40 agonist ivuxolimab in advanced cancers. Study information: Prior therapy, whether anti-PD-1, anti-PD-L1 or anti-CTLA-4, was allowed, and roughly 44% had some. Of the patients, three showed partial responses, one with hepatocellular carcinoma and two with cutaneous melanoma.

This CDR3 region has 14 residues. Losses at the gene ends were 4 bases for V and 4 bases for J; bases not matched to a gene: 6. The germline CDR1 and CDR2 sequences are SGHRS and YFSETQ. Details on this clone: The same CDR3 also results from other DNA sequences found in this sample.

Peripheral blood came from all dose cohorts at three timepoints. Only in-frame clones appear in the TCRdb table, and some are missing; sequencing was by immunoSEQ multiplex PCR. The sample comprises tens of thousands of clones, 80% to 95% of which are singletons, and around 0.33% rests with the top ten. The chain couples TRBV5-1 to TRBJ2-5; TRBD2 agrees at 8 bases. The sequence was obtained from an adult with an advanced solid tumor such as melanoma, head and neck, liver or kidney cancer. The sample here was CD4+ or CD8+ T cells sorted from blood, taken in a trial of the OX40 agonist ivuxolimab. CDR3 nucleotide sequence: TGCGCCAGCAGCCTCGACCGGGGGGGAGAGACCCAGTACTTC. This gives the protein CASSLDRGGETQYF.